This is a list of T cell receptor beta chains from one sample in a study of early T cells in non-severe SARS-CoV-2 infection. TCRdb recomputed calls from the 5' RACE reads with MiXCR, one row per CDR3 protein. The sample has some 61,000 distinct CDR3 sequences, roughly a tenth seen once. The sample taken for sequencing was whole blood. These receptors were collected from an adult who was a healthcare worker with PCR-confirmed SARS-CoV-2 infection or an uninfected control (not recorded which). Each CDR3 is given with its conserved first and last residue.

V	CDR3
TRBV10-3	CAISDSTARLHF
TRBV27	CASSLGGAYGYTF
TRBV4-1	CASSQEQGVNEQYF
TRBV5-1	CASSSDWNEQFF
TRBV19	CASKRDASSYNSPLHF
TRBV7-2	CASSLGQTYGYTF
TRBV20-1	CSASNPGTRDEQFF
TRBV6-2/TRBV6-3	CASSRLRRGLNTDTQYF
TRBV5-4	CASSLSRSEQYF
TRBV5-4	CASSSGGYGYTF
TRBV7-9	CASSLDGSRGTGELFF
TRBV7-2	CASSPLRGTGAIYGYTF
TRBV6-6	CASTGGSSWRQFF
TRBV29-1	CSVGPGLAGPVEQFF
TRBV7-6	CASSIKSGTTTEQFF
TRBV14	CASSPSENTIYF
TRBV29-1	CSVEDPAGSYEQYF
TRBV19	CASSSTGDEQFF
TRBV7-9	CASSFGTPGELFF
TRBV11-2	CASSLIGSSGETQYF
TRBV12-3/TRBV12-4	CASSLSGGWNTEAFF
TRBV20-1	CSARGPQGEENIQYF
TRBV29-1	CSVRPSGLAGGSSTDTQYF
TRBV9	CASSPRGTGDSPLHF
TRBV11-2	CASSSPGQGGREQYF
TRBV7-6	CASSLDGGSYNEQFF
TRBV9	CASSVGSGYSYEQYF
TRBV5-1	CASSFVGNPNQPQHF
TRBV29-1	CSVHRPGTGETYEQYF
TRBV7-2	CASTRGSGKGETQYF
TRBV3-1	CASSRQRTSGSGSYNEQFF
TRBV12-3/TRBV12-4	CASSGTGGGNQPQHF
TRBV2	CASPARTGEANVLTF
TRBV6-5	CASRTGRLLLDGYTF
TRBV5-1	CASSWTGEGTEAFF
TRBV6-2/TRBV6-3	CASSPAYEQYF
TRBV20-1	CSAPRLGGTYNEQFF
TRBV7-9	CASRAGTGDTEAFF
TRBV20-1	CSAKTADEQYF
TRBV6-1	CASVLGKQYF
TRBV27	CASSSGGGTEAFF
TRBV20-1	CSARGGDQPQHF
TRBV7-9	CASSLFGVGDTEAFF
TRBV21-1	CASSKGRDRDYNEQFF
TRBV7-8	CASSHPYRDISEQYF
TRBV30	CAWRPLDRVSYEQYF
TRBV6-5	CASSQQGGGFEQYF
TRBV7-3	CASSAFRGGPGTDTQYF
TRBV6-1	CASSPISVVLSYTF
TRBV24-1	CATSDPDGYQETQYF
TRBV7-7	CASSLTGPQETQYF
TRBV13	CASSLVESSYNEQFF
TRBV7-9	CASSLGGWSEQFF